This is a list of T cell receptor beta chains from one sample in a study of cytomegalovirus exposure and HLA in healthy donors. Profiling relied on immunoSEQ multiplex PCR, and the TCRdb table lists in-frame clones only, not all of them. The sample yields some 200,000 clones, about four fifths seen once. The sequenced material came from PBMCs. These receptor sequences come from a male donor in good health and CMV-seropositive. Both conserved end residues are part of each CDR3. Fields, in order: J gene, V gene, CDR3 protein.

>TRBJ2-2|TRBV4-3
CASSTKEGDSGELFF
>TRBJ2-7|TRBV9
CASSVAPYGQGANEQYF
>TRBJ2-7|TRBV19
CASSIEGGDYEQYF
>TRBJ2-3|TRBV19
CASPLAGNRGTDTQYF
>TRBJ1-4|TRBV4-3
CASSLVITNEKLFF
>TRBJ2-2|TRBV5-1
CASSRSSGNTGELFF
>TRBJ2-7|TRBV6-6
CASSRQSYEQYF
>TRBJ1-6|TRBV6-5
CASCTGNSPLHF
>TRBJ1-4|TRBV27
CASSFGGHEKLFF
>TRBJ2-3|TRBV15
CATSREGMSTDTQYF
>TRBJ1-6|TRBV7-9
CASSPSSASPLHF
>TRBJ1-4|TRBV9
CASSTHDRGPRVGEKLFF
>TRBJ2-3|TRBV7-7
CASSPWTSGGGDTQYF
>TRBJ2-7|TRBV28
CASSLTGPIYEQYF
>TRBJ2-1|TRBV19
CASLGTSAYNEQFF
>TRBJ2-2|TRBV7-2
CASSPGGAQNTGELFF
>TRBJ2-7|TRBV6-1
CAGRDNSYEQYF
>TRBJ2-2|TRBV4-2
CASSQEGPGGPTGELFF
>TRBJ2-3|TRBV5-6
CASSLTSGGRDTQYF
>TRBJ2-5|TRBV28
CASSTDRKETQYF
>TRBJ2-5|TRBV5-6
CASSLRDSRAQETQYF
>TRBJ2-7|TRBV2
CASSEYRDSYEQYF
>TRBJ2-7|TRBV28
CASSLSDGQGSYEQYF
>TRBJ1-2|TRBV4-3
CASSQDLGGRYGYTF
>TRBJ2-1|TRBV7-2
CASSRGRAFRERERGEQFF
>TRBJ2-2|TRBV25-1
CASSEPGAGELFF
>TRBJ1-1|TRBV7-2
CASSLAGLAGANTEAFF
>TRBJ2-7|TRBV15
CATSREGGGAYEQYF
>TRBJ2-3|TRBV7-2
CASSFTSGVTDTQYF
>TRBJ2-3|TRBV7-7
CASSFGSGTDTQYF
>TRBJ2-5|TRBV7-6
CASSLGVLETQYF
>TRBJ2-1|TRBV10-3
CAISGSETSPNNEQFF
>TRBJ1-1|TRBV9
CASSARDSSLTEAFF
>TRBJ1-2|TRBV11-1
CASSPGTGAASFGYTF
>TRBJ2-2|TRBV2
CASSEALLAQGELFF
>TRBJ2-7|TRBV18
CASSAKPGQGFYEQYF
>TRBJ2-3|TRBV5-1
CASSPGLAGGVADTQYF
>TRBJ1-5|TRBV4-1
CASSQDMGGNQPQHF
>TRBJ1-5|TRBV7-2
CASSSSGGNQPQHF
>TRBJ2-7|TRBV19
CASNGLANPYEQYF
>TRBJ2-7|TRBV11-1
CASSLTGTGSYEQYF
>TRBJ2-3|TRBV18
CASSPLPGTDTQYF
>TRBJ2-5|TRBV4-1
CASSQRGVETQYF
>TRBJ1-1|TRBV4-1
CASSQVLGVNTEAFF
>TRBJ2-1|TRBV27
CASSLSDATYNEQFF
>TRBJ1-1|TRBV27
CASSYAEMNTEAFF
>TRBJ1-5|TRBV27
CASSLSDYQPQHF
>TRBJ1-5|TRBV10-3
CAISGGGIHQPQHF
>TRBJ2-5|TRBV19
CASSSGQETQYF
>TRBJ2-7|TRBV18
CASSPARLAGSYEQYF
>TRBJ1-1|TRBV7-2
CASSSTGGVNEAFF
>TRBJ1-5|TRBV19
CASSLIRVRSSNQPQHF
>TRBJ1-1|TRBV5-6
CTSSGAERNTEAFF
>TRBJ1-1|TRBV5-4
CASSLESTEAFF
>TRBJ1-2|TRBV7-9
CASSPRTGSGYTF